These 32 T cell receptor beta chains originate from one sample sequenced in a study of T cell repertoires in cytomegalovirus infection. TCRdb redid the calling of the reads with MiXCR, one entry per CDR3 protein. The sample shows about 230,000 distinct CDR3 sequences, 6% to 8% of them seen only once. The sample comprised PBMCs. The receptors derive from a human donor in good health (CMV status not recorded). Some clones in this sample may be carry-over from other donors' samples.

The V gene is TRBV2, the J gene TRBJ2-2; D remains unclear. The CDR3 is 11 residues long. V was trimmed by 7 bases and J by 7 bases, leaving 7 bases between them. The germline V gene encodes CDR1 SNHLY and CDR2 FYNNEI. Here the CDR3 DNA reads TGTGCCAGCACGTTAGTCGGGGAGCTGTTTTTT. Protein sequence: CASTLVGELFF. Based on the CDR3 plus reference TRBV2 and TRBJ2-2, the full variable domain is EPEVTQTPSHQVTQMGQEVILRCVPISNHLYFYWYRQILGQKVEFLVSFYNNEISEKSEIFDDQFSVERPDGSNFTLKIRSTKLEDSAMYFCASTLVGELFFGEGSRLTVL.

This clonotype was recorded at least ten times. This chain joins TRBV2 and TRBJ2-7; D call uncertain. CDR3 length equals 9 residues. Trimming stripped 6 bases from V and 10 bases from J, with 7 bases between. Germline values: CDR1 SNHLY, CDR2 FYNNEI. The CDR3, as DNA: TGTGCCAGCAGGGACGGTCAGTACTTC. Translation: CASRDGQYF. The full variable domain, completed using reference TRBV2 and TRBJ2-7, is EPEVTQTPSHQVTQMGQEVILRCVPISNHLYFYWYRQILGQKVEFLVSFYNNEISEKSEIFDDQFSVERPDGSNFTLKIRSTKLEDSAMYFCASRDGQYFGPGTRLTVT.

This clonotype was seen at least ten times. CDR3 bases: TGTGCCAGCACCGGGGGCATCTCCTACAATGAGCAGTTCTTC. Protein product: CASTGGISYNEQFF. The J gene is TRBJ2-1, the V gene TRBV7-9; D tentatively reads TRBD1 or TRBD2 (6 bases each). The length of the CDR3 is 14 residues. V lost 7 bases and J 0 bases, leaving 10 bases between the germline ends. Germline lookup yields CDR1 SEHNR and CDR2 FQNEAQ (reference sequence).

The chain carries TRBV7-9 and TRBJ2-1; 7 nucleotides agree with TRBD1. Germline lookup yields CDR1 SEHNR and CDR2 FQNEAQ (reference sequence). Trimming cost V 4 bases and J 5 bases; bases outside gene matches: 5. The CDR3 spans 14 residues. CDR3 sequence: CASSSRDSDNEQFF. The CDR3 nucleotides read TGTGCCAGCAGCTCCCGGGACAGCGACAATGAGCAGTTCTTC.

This clonotype came up many times. This chain joins TRBV7-9 and TRBJ1-1, with no clear D. The CDR3 length is 14 residues. Per the germline V gene, CDR1 is SEHNR and CDR2 is FQNEAQ (reference sequence). Trimming removed 3 bases at V and 1 base at J, with 9 bases between. CDR3 protein: CASSLETRNTEAFF. DNA of the CDR3: TGTGCCAGCAGCTTGGAAACAAGGAACACTGAAGCTTTCTTT.

The sample holds many counts of this clonotype. The chain is built from TRBV7-2 and TRBJ1-1; no clear D. CDR1 and CDR2 (germline): SGHTA, FQGNSA. V shed 0 bases and J shed 0 bases, with 5 bases lying between them. The CDR3 consists of 14 residues. The CDR3 spells CASSLATLNTEAFF. The CDR3, as DNA: TGTGCCAGCAGCTTAGCGACACTGAACACTGAAGCTTTCTTT. The variable domain in full, with the rest retrieved from reference TRBV7-2 and TRBJ1-1, is GAGVSQSPSNKVTEKGKDVELRCDPISGHTALYWYRQSLGQGLEFLIYFQGNSAPDKSGLPSDRFSAERTGGSVSTLTIQRTQQEDSAVYLCASSLATLNTEAFFGQGTRLTVV.

The V gene is TRBV7-9, the J gene TRBJ1-5, with D possibly being TRBD1 (6 bases). This CDR3 is built from 15 residues. Trimming cost V 1 base and J 7 bases, with 14 bases left between them. Germline V gene data show CDR1 as SEHNR and CDR2 as FQNEAQ (reference sequence). In DNA, the CDR3 is TGTGCCAGCAGCTTAGAGGGCAGGGGCTACCAGCCCCAGCATTTT. It encodes CASSLEGRGYQPQHF.

This clonotype was found many times. This chain uses TRBV29-1 with TRBJ2-1; possible D gene TRBD2, 6 bases. Germline assignment: CDR1 SQVTM and CDR2 ANQGSEA. Between the trimmed V and J ends, which lost 7 bases and 3 bases, there was a span of 16 bases. The CDR3 is made up of 14 amino acids. CDR3 protein: CSAAEGSIYNEQFF. CDR3 coding DNA: TGCAGCGCAGCGGAGGGGTCCATCTACAATGAGCAGTTCTTC.

In its sample, this clonotype was seen many times. The V call is TRBV4-2, the J call TRBJ1-1, with D uncertain. Germline V CDR1 and CDR2: LGHNA, YNFKEQ. This CDR3 is built from 15 residues. The V gene lost 1 base and the J gene lost 6 bases, with 15 bases spanning the gap. CDR3 amino acids: CASSQVQQDAAEAFF. Written as DNA, the CDR3 is TGTGCCAGCAGCCAAGTACAGCAGGACGCAGCTGAAGCTTTCTTT.

At least ten counts were recorded for this clonotype. The CDR3 bases are TGCGCCAGCAGCCAAGATCTCAGGGCGGCGTACGGCACTGAAGCTTTCTTT. Its translation is CASSQDLRAAYGTEAFF. The chain joins TRBV4-3 to TRBJ1-1; TRBD1 might be the D (5 bases). Germline V CDR1 and CDR2: LGHNA, YSLEER. V was trimmed by 0 bases and J by 4 bases, leaving 18 bases between them. This CDR3 region has 17 residues.

This clonotype occurred many times. The chain combines TRBV5-5 with TRBJ2-5; 11 bases map to TRBD2. The V gene's germline CDR1 is SGHKS and CDR2 YYEKEE (reference sequence). J was trimmed by 4 bases and V by 2 bases; bases with no gene match: 7. CDR3 length: 16 residues. CDR3 coding DNA: TGTGCCAGCAGCTTCGATAGCGGGGGGGCAGGAGAGACCCAGTACTTC. This translates into CASSFDSGGAGETQYF. The full variable domain, completed using reference TRBV5-5 and TRBJ2-5, is DAGVTQSPTHLIKTRGQQVTLRCSPISGHKSVSWYQQVLGQGPQFIFQYYEKEERGRGNFPDRFSARQFPNYSSELNVNALLLGDSALYLCASSFDSGGAGETQYFGPGTRLLVL.

The chain has TRBV20-1 and TRBJ1-1; perhaps TRBD1 as D (5 bases). Germline V gene data show CDR1 as DFQATT and CDR2 as SNEGSKA (reference sequence). The CDR3 has 14 amino acids. V dropped 2 bases and J dropped 2 bases, with 12 bases sitting between them. DNA of the CDR3: TGCAGTGCTAGAACGGGGCAGGTAAACACTGAAGCTTTCTTT. As protein: CSARTGQVNTEAFF.

This clonotype occurred many times. The chain uses TRBV7-2 and TRBJ1-5, with D maybe TRBD1 (5 bases). The V gene's germline CDR1 is SGHTA and CDR2 FQGNSA. V shed 5 bases and J shed 8 bases, with 16 bases lying between them. The CDR3 spans 14 residues. CDR3 DNA: TGTGCCAGCAGCCTTGGGGACCGTTGGGAGCCCCAGCATTTT. This gives the protein CASSLGDRWEPQHF.

This clonotype has a count of ten or more. The V and J genes are TRBV6-2 or TRBV6-3 and TRBJ2-3; no reliable D call. The CDR3 is 15 amino acids. CDR1 is MNHEY and CDR2 is SVGEGT in the germline V gene. The V end was cut by 10 bases, the J end by 2 bases, with 19 bases between. The CDR3 reads CATSPVRPNTDTQYF. DNA of the CDR3: TGTGCCACCTCGCCGGTCCGTCCTAACACAGATACGCAGTATTTT.

This clonotype was picked up many times. The chain combines TRBV7-2 with TRBJ1-6, with D perhaps TRBD1 (6 bases). Germline V gene lookup returns CDR1 SGHTA and CDR2 FQGNSA. The V end lost 1 base, the J end lost 13 bases, and 20 bases lay between the germline ends. There are 16 residues in the CDR3. This CDR3 reads CASSLVSGQPGNPLHF. In DNA, the CDR3 is TGTGCCAGCAGCTTAGTCTCCGGACAGCCGGGGAATCCCCTCCACTTT.

The chain joins TRBV29-1 to TRBJ1-1; a possible D gene is TRBD1 (5 bases). The CDR3 runs to 12 residues. The germline gives CDR1 SQVTM, CDR2 ANQGSEA. CDR3 DNA sequence: TGCAGACTAAAGCGGGGACGAACTGAAGCTTTCTTT. It specifies CRLKRGRTEAFF.

In this sample, this clonotype turned up many times. The chain combines TRBV12-3 or TRBV12-4 with TRBJ2-7; the D is unclear. Deletions cut 1 base from V and 4 bases from J, with 11 bases between. CDR3 length: 14 amino acids. CDR3 in DNA: TGTGCCAGCAGTTTAGGACCGGCGGTTTACGAGCAGTACTTC. It translates to CASSLGPAVYEQYF.

This clonotype was seen repeatedly, ten times or more. The rearrangement joins TRBV7-2 to TRBJ1-2; D is unresolved. V lost 6 bases and J 2 bases, leaving 19 bases between the germline ends. CDR1 SGHTA and CDR2 FQGNSA come from the germline V gene. The CDR3 spans 16 residues. CDR3 DNA: TGTGCCAGCAGTTCCCCTCTTGGAGGGAGGAACTATGGCTACACCTTC. Protein product: CASSSPLGGRNYGYTF.

The sample holds many counts of this clonotype. This chain uses TRBV7-2 with TRBJ1-1; D is unclear. V lost 0 bases, J lost 4 bases, and 6 bases lay in between. Germline V gene sequence: CDR1 SGHTA, CDR2 FQGNSA. The CDR3 is 13 residues long. In DNA form, the CDR3 reads TGTGCCAGCAGCTTAGCGAGAGCCACTGAAGCTTTCTTT. Translating gives CASSLARATEAFF.

This clonotype was observed many times. This chain connects TRBV7-3 to TRBJ2-3, with TRBD1 as a possible D gene (6 bases). From germline, CDR1 is SGHTA and CDR2 FQGTGA. This CDR3 is 14 amino acids long. The V gene lost 2 bases and the J gene lost 4 bases, with 10 bases spanning the gap. The DNA of the CDR3 is TGTGCCAGCAGCTTAGGGAAGGGGGCAGATACGCAGTATTTT. Protein product: CASSLGKGADTQYF.

In its sample, this clonotype was seen once. Since a much larger clone is just one base distant, this may be a read error. CDR3 nucleotides: TGTGCCAGCAGCCAAGATGTATTTTTGTCGGGAAGTGGGACGGACACTGAAGCTTTCTTT. Translated, it gives CASSQDVFLSGSGTDTEAFF. This sequence joins TRBV14 and TRBJ1-1; possibly TRBD1 for D (5 bases). V was clipped by 0 bases and J by 3 bases, with 26 bases between them. CDR1 and CDR2 from the germline V gene are SGHDN and FVKESK. CDR3 length: 20 amino acids.

In its sample, this clonotype was seen many times. V usage is TRBV6-2 or TRBV6-3 and J usage is TRBJ2-3; 7 bases fit TRBD1. The V gene end was trimmed by 2 bases and the J gene end by 1 base; junction bases not matched to a gene: 6. The CDR3 is made up of 16 amino acids. The germline V gene encodes CDR1 MNHEY and CDR2 SVGEGT. The CDR3 nucleotides are TGTGCCAGCAGTTACGGACAGGACTCCGGCACAGATACGCAGTATTTT. Protein product: CASSYGQDSGTDTQYF.

At least ten counts were recorded for this clonotype. The chain carries TRBV12-3 or TRBV12-4 and TRBJ1-2; D gene unclear. The length of the CDR3 is 17 residues. The V and J ends lost 6 bases and 3 bases respectively, with 23 bases between them. The CDR3 loop reads CASSPEAGPRSYYGYTF. In DNA form, the CDR3 reads TGTGCCAGCAGCCCTGAGGCAGGACCGAGATCCTACTATGGCTACACCTTC.

This clonotype was counted only a few times. This chain connects TRBV4-1 to TRBJ2-2; 7 bases align to TRBD1. With V trimmed by 3 bases and J by 14 bases, 15 bases remained unmatched. Per germline, CDR1 MGHRA and CDR2 YSYEKL. The CDR3 totals 15 residues. The CDR3 DNA follows: TGCGCCAGCAGCCATTCAGACAGGGAGAGGGGGTTACTGTTTTTT. It yields the protein CASSHSDRERGLLFF.

Ten or more counts support this clonotype. The chain uses TRBV7-2 and TRBJ1-1; the match to TRBD1 covers 7 bases. V gave up 5 bases and J gave up 4 bases; unmatched junction bases: 13. Germline V gene lookup returns CDR1 SGHTA and CDR2 FQGNSA. CDR3 length: 16 residues. As DNA, the CDR3 is TGTGCCAGCAGCCCACATCGACAGGGAGCGAGCACTGAAGCTTTCTTT. Protein sequence: CASSPHRQGASTEAFF.

This clonotype was seen only a few times. The chain joins TRBV5-1 to TRBJ2-7; 8 positions match TRBD2. Germline lookup yields CDR1 SGHRS and CDR2 YFSETQ. The CDR3 is 15 amino acids. The J segment lost 5 bases and the V segment lost 5 bases, leaving 12 bases of the junction unmatched. CDR3 sequence reads: CASSREGRRQDEQYF. The CDR3 DNA is TGCGCCAGCAGTCGGGAGGGACGGAGACAGGACGAGCAGTACTTC.

In this sample, this clonotype turned up many times. The chain has TRBV4-3 and TRBJ2-7; the D gene is possibly TRBD2 (6 bases). Germline CDR1 LGHNA, CDR2 YSLEER. Trimming left V 1 base short and J 3 bases short, with 10 bases between. The CDR3 spans 14 residues. The CDR3 is CASSQVGGDYEQYF. CDR3 DNA sequence: TGCGCCAGCAGCCAAGTCGGGGGAGACTACGAGCAGTACTTC.

There are many counts of this clonotype. The rearrangement links TRBV2 to TRBJ2-2, with 13 bases matching TRBD2. V gave up 5 bases and J gave up 4 bases; unmatched junction bases: 1. Germline V gives CDR1 SNHLY, CDR2 FYNNEI. This CDR3 contains 15 residues. CDR3 loop: CASSRLAGGTGELFF. CDR3 in DNA: TGTGCCAGCAGTAGACTAGCGGGGGGCACCGGGGAGCTGTTTTTT.

The chain has TRBV29-1 and TRBJ2-7, with D perhaps matching TRBD1 or TRBD2 (5 bases each). There are 13 residues in the CDR3. V was trimmed by 4 bases and J by 2 bases, leaving 12 bases between them. Per the germline V gene, CDR1 is SQVTM and CDR2 is ANQGSEA. The chain's CDR3 is CSVGRDLAYEQYF. CDR3 sequence (DNA): TGCAGCGTTGGTAGGGACCTCGCCTACGAGCAGTACTTC.

At least ten counts were recorded for this clonotype. The V and J genes are TRBV28 and TRBJ2-6; maybe TRBD1 (5 bases). The CDR3 has 16 residues. CDR1 is MDHEN and CDR2 is SYDVKM in the germline V gene. The germline V and J ends were trimmed by 1 base and 2 bases, with 9 bases remaining between them. The CDR3 DNA follows: TGTGCCAGCAGTTTATCCCCAGGGACTGGGGCCAACGTCCTGACTTTC. Translated, it gives CASSLSPGTGANVLTF. Filled out from reference TRBV28 and TRBJ2-6, the complete variable domain reads DVKVTQSSRYLVKRTGEKVFLECVQDMDHENMFWYRQDPGLGLRLIYFSYDVKMKEKGDIPEGYSVSREKKERFSLILESASTNQTSMYLCASSLSPGTGANVLTFGAGSRLTVL.

This clonotype has at least ten counts. J is TRBJ1-2 and V is TRBV18, with D maybe TRBD1 (5 bases). Germline V lookup: CDR1 KGHSH, CDR2 LQKENI. The CDR3 has 13 amino acids. V lost 3 bases, J lost 2 bases, and 7 bases lay in between. CDR3 residues: CASSPGANYGYTF. The CDR3 region has the DNA TGTGCCAGCTCACCTGGGGCGAACTATGGCTACACCTTC.

Many counts were recorded for this clonotype. The genes are TRBV19 and TRBJ2-2; D possibly corresponds to TRBD2 (6 bases). V lost 4 bases and J lost 4, with 13 bases in between. The CDR3 has 15 amino acids. In germline, CDR1 is LNHDA, CDR2 SQIVND (reference sequence). CDR3 coding DNA: TGTGCCAGTAGTAGGTCGGGGGTAGGCACCGGGGAGCTGTTTTTT. It yields the protein CASSRSGVGTGELFF.